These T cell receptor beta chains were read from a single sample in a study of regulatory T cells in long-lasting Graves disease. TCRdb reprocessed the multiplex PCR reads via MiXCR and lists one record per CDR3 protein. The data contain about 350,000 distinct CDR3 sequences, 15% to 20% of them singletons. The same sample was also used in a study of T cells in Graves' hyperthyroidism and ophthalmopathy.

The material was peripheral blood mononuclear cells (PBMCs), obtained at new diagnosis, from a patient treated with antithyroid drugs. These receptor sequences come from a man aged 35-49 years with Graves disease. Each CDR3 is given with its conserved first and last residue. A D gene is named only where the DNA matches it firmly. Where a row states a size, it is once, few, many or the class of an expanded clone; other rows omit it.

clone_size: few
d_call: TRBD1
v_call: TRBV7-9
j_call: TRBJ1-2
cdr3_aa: CASSTSSGGGTYGYTF
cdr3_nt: TGTGCCAGCAGCACCAGTTCAGGGGGCGGAACATATGGCTACACCTTC

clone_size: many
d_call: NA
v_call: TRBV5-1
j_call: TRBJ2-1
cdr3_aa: CASSLGLGPNNEQFF
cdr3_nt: TGCGCCAGCAGCTTGGGACTAGGGCCTAACAATGAGCAGTTCTTC

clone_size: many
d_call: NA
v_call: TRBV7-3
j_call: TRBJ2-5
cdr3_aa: CASSNGVQETQYF
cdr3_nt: TGTGCCAGCAGCAACGGGGTACAAGAGACCCAGTACTTC

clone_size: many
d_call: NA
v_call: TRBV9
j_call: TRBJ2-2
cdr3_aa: CASKPGLNTGELFF
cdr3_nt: TGTGCCAGCAAACCGGGATTGAACACCGGGGAGCTGTTTTTT

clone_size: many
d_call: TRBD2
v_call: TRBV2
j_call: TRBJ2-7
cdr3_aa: CASQPGTSSYEQYF
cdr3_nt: TGTGCCAGCCAACCAGGGACTAGCTCCTACGAGCAGTACTTC

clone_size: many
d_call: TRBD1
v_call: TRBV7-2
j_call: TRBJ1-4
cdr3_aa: CASSLTGGSEKLFF
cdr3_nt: TGTGCCAGCAGCCTCACAGGGGGATCTGAAAAACTGTTTTTT

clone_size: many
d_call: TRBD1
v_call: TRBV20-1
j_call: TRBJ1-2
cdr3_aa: CSARPDRGSAGYTF
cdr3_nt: TGCAGTGCTAGACCGGACAGGGGGTCCGCTGGCTACACCTTC

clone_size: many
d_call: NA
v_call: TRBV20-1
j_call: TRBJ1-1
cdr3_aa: CSARLRTVNTEAFF
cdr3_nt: TGCAGTGCTAGACTTCGGACAGTGAACACTGAAGCTTTCTTT

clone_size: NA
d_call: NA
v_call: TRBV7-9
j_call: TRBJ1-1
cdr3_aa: CASSFAGSNTEAFF
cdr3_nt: TGTGCCAGCAGCTTCGCAGGCTCGAACACTGAAGCTTTCTTT

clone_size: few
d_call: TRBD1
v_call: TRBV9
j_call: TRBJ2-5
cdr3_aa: CASSVEGQGIETQYF
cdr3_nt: TGTGCCAGCAGCGTAGAGGGACAGGGAATAGAGACCCAGTACTTC

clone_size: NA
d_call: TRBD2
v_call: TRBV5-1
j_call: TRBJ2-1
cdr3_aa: CASSLAELAGNNEQFF
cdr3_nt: TGCGCCAGCAGCTTGGCGGAGCTAGCGGGCAACAATGAGCAGTTCTTC

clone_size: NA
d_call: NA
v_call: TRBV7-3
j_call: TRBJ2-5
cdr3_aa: CASSQDNQETQYF
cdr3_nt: TGTGCCAGCAGCCAGGACAATCAAGAGACCCAGTACTTC

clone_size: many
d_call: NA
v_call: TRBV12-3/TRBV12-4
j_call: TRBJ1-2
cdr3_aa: CASSFGRASSYTF
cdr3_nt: TGTGCCAGCAGTTTCGGCAGGGCGTCAAGCTACACCTTC

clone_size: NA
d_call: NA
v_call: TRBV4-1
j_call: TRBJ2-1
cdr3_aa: CASSQVSRAAPQGYNEQFF
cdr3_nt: TGTGCCAGCAGCCAAGTTTCCCGCGCGGCCCCTCAGGGCTACAATGAGCAGTTCTTC

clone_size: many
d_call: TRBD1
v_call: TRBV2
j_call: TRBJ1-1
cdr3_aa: CASRDPGGIGEAFF
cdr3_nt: TGTGCCAGCAGAGATCCAGGGGGCATAGGTGAAGCTTTCTTT

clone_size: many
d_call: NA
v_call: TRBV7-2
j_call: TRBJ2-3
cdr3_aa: CASSLGWGRRTDTQYF
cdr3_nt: TGTGCCAGCAGCTTAGGTTGGGGGCGCCGCACAGATACGCAGTATTTT

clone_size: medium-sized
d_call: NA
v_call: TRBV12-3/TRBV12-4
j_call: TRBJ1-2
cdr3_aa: CASSLGGTGLYGYTF
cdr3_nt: TGTGCCAGCAGTTTAGGGGGCACAGGCCTTTATGGCTACACCTTC

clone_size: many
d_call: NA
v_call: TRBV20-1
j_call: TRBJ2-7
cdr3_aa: CSARDHSYEQYF
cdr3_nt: TGCAGTGCTAGGGATCATTCCTACGAGCAGTACTTC

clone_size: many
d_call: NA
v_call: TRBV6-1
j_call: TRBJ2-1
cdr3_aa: CASSQRLVDEQFF
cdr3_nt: TGTGCCAGCAGCCAGAGACTAGTCGATGAGCAGTTCTTC

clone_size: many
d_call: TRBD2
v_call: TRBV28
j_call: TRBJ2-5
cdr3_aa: CASSFGRRTSGETQYF
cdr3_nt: TGTGCCAGCAGTTTCGGACGGAGGACTAGCGGAGAGACCCAGTACTTC

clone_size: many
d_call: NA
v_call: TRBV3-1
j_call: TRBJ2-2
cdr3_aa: CASSPHLSREDTGELFF
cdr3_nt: TGTGCCAGCAGCCCACATTTAAGCAGGGAGGACACCGGGGAGCTGTTTTTT

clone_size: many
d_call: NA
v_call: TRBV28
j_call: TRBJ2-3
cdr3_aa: CASSIPLRGGTDTQYF
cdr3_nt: TGTGCCAGCAGTATCCCTCTTAGGGGGGGCACAGATACGCAGTATTTT

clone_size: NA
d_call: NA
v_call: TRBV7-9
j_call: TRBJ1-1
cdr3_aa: CAIVGRHTEAFF
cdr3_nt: TGTGCCATTGTAGGGCGTCACACTGAAGCTTTCTTT

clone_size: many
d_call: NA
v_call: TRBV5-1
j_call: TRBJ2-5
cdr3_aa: CASSLSPGEETQYF
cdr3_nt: TGCGCCAGCAGCTTGTCCCCTGGGGAAGAGACCCAGTACTTC

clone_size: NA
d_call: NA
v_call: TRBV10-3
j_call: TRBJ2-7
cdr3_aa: CAISETLRSYEAQYF
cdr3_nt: TGTGCCATCAGTGAGACTCTAAGGTCCTACGAAGCGCAGTACTTC

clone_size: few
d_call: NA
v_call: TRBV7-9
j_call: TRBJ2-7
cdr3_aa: CASRGSISYEQYF
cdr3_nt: TGTGCCAGCCGAGGGTCGATCTCCTACGAGCAGTACTTC

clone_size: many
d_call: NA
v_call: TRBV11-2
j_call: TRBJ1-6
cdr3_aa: CASSLDPGYNSPLHF
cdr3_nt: TGTGCCAGCAGCTTAGATCCAGGTTATAATTCACCCCTCCACTTT

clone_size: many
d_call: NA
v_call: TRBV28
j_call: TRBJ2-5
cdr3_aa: CASSSPGQDAGTQYF
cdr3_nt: TGTGCCAGCAGTTCACCGGGGCAGGATGCGGGGACCCAGTACTTC

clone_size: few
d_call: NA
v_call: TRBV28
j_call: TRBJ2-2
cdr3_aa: CASSSWDKNTEELFF
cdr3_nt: TGTGCCAGCAGTTCCTGGGACAAGAACACCGAGGAGCTGTTTTTT

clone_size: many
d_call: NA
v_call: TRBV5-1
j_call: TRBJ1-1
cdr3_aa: CASRSNTEAFF
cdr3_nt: TGTGCCAGCAGATCAAACACTGAAGCTTTCTTT

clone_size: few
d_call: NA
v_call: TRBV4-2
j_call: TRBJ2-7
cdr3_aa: CASSQEAFGSREQYF
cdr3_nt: TGTGCCAGCAGCCAAGAGGCCTTTGGGTCCCGCGAGCAGTACTTC

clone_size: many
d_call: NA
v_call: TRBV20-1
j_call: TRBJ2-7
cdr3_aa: CSAIPRNFYEQYF
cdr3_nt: TGCAGTGCTATCCCCAGGAATTTCTACGAGCAGTACTTC

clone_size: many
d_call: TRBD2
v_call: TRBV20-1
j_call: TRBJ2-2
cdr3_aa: CSASPATSGANTGELFF
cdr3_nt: TGCAGTGCTAGCCCGGCGACTAGCGGGGCGAACACCGGGGAGCTGTTTTTT

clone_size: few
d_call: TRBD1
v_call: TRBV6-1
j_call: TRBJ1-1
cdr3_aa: CASSEKSGTGMNTEAFF
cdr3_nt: TGTGCCAGCAGTGAGAAATCCGGGACAGGCATGAACACTGAAGCTTTCTTT

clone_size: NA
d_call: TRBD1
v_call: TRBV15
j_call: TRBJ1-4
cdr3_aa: CATSRDRAGGYEKLFF
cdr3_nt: TGTGCCACCAGCAGAGATCGGGCAGGGGGTTATGAAAAACTGTTTTTT

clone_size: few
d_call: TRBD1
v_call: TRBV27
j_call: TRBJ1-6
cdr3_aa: CASSRQGALNNSPLHF
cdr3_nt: TGTGCCAGCAGTCGACAGGGGGCCCTTAATAATTCACCCCTCCACTTT